The source of this TCR beta chain is a study of metastatic and nonmetastatic thyroid tumors (dated by TCRdb to 2020 to 2021). About the investigation overall: Repertoires from peripheral blood and from tumor or nodule tissue samples of malignant and benign thyroid patients were compared. General conclusions and limits of the study: TCR beta diversity was reported as significantly higher in malignant tumors than in benign nodules, in both blood and tumor samples.

Sequences GTSNPN (CDR1) and SVGIG (CDR2) are obtained from the germline V gene (reference sequence). Trimming removed 3 bases from V and 8 bases from J; the gene matches leave 10 bases unexplained. Including the terminal cysteine and phenylalanine, the CDR3 comprises 15 residues. Just the 45-base CDR3 DNA is kept, in frame starting at base 1. The table lists this clone with many counts. The target of this receptor is not known. No quality values exist for individual bases; no much larger clone is one base distant. The receptor library was made with PCR. The sequencing machine was an Illumina HiSeq 4000. High-throughput sequencing was used to profile the TCR beta-chain CDR3 region of each patient. On the study's bioinformatics: Drawing on CDR3 differences between clinicopathological groups, the researchers built a classifier meant to tell apart patients with distant-metastatic papillary thyroid cancer. The Shannon index was used to measure repertoire diversity, and the Morisita-Horn index was used to measure how similar tumor and blood repertoires were. The public reads were reprocessed in TCRdb via fastp at Q25 and MiXCR, keeping in-frame beta chains. What appears here as the V and J calls and clone size reflects TCRdb's work, not the paper's. This sample lists more than 40,000 clones; under 4% were detected once. The ten top clones hold 8% to 10% of the sample.

No patient had received any treatment before thyroid surgery. The study retrospectively analysed patient clinical samples collected from about 2012 to 2019 using T-cell receptor beta sequencing. The sequenced material came from blood. The TCR originated in a female donor with papillary thyroid cancer or a benign thyroid nodule (not recorded which). Some clones in this sample may be carry-over from other donors' samples. In this chain, TRBV30 is recombined with TRBJ2-1, with 10 junctional bases fitting TRBD2. The DNA is as follows: TGTGCCTGGAGAATTACTAGCGGGACACCCGATGAGCAGTTCTTC. It translates as CAWRITSGTPDEQFF.